The 27 T cell receptor beta chains presented below share a single source sample, sequenced in a study of regulatory T cells in long-lasting Graves disease. Documented time point: newly diagnosed GD, antithyroid drugs for less than 3 months. With RNA extracted from PBMCs as input, the TCR library was made. In building TCR beta libraries, iRepertoire HTBI primers were used together with Arm-PCR of CDR3 regions. TCRdb re-analysed the multiplex PCR reads in MiXCR, keeping a single row per CDR3 protein. The sample lists some 450,000 distinct CDR3 sequences, about 17% seen once, with around 10% in the top ten. These data also featured in a second study, about T cells in Graves' hyperthyroidism and ophthalmopathy.

The sequenced sample was peripheral blood mononuclear cells (PBMCs), obtained at new diagnosis, from a patient treated with antithyroid drugs. The receptors were sampled from a woman aged 30 to 39 with Graves disease.

At least ten counts were recorded for this clonotype. The chain combines TRBV5-1 with TRBJ2-5; D might be TRBD1 or TRBD2, each matching 6 bases. Germline lookup yields CDR1 SGHRS and CDR2 YFSETQ. The CDR3 length is 15 residues. Trimming took off 4 bases at V and 4 bases at J, with 17 bases between the two ends. The CDR3: CASSPSTGTGETQYF. DNA for the CDR3: TGCGCCAGCAGCCCGTCCACAGGGACTGGAGAGACCCAGTACTTC.

Many counts were recorded for this clonotype. The chain joins TRBV20-1 to TRBJ1-1; 7 positions agree with TRBD1. CDR1 and CDR2 (germline): DFQATT, SNEGSKA (reference sequence). This CDR3 is built from 13 residues. Losses at the gene ends were 0 bases for V and 8 bases for J; bases not matched to a gene: 6. CDR3 coding DNA: TGCAGTGCTAGAGATTTTAGGGGGCTCGAAGCTTTCTTT. Translation gives CSARDFRGLEAFF.

The count of this clonotype is one. This likely stems from a read error, as it lies one base from a far larger clone. V is TRBV28 and J is TRBJ2-1; the match to TRBD2 covers 7 bases. After removal of 3 bases from V and 10 bases from J, the junction contained 9 bases not matched to a gene. The CDR3 has 14 amino acids. Per germline, CDR1 MDHEN and CDR2 SYDVKM. The CDR3 here is CASSFLAAAYEQFF. The CDR3 bases are TGTGCCAGCAGTTTCCTAGCGGCAGCCTACGAGCAGTTCTTC.

Concerning this clonotype itself: This may stem from a read error, because a much larger clone lies one nucleotide away. The chain couples TRBV28 to TRBJ2-3, with D possibly being TRBD2 (6 bases). V was trimmed by 5 bases and J by 5 bases, leaving 11 bases between them. The CDR3 runs 13 residues. CDR1 MDHEN and CDR2 SYDVKM come from the germline V gene. Written as DNA, the CDR3 is TGTGCCAGCAGTAGGGAGGAAATAGATACGCAGTATTTT. As protein: CASSREEIDTQYF.

This clonotype was seen at least ten times. The chain recombines TRBV5-5 with TRBJ2-3; tentative D call: TRBD2 (5 bases). Germline CDR1 SGHKS, CDR2 YYEKEE (reference sequence). V was cut by 1 base and J by 2 bases, with 8 bases left in between. CDR3 length equals 14 residues. The CDR3, as DNA: TGTGCCAGCAGCTTGCCAGCGGACACAGATACGCAGTATTTT. This codes for CASSLPADTDTQYF.

This clonotype was picked up many times. The chain is built from TRBV6-2 or TRBV6-3 and TRBJ1-5; D remains unclear. The CDR3 length is 12 residues. Between the trimmed V and J ends, which lost 6 bases and 0 bases, there was a span of 3 bases. The germline CDR1 and CDR2 sequences are MNHEY and SVGEGT. The CDR3 DNA follows: TGTGCCAGCAGAAATAGCAATCAGCCCCAGCATTTT. It is translated as CASRNSNQPQHF.

This clonotype was seen ten or more times. The J gene is TRBJ2-7, the V gene TRBV6-1; D is perhaps TRBD2 (7 bases). CDR1 and CDR2 from the germline V gene are MNHNS and SASEGT. Trimming removed 5 bases at V and 2 bases at J, with 16 bases between. The CDR3 contains 15 residues. Here the CDR3 DNA reads TGTGCCAGCAGTCGGGGGGCTCTGGCAGCCTACGAGCAGTACTTC. It codes for CASSRGALAAYEQYF.

This clonotype appeared a few times. This chain joins TRBV5-1 and TRBJ2-5, with 8 bases aligning to TRBD2. The V gene end was trimmed by 5 bases and the J gene end by 5 bases; junction bases not matched to a gene: 14. The germline gives CDR1 SGHRS, CDR2 YFSETQ. This CDR3 has 16 residues. The CDR3 region is CASRRTSLSGGETQYF. The CDR3 DNA reads as TGCGCCAGCAGAAGGACTAGCCTTAGCGGAGGGGAGACCCAGTACTTC.

Concerning this clonotype itself: Since a far larger clone is one base different, this is likely a read error. The chain has TRBV20-1 and TRBJ2-5; D is possibly TRBD1 or TRBD2 (5 bases each). The CDR3 extends over 15 amino acids. Per germline, CDR1 DFQATT and CDR2 SNEGSKA (reference sequence). DNA of the CDR3: TGCAGTGCTCCCGCCCGGGGCCGCGTAGGGAGTGAGCCGTTCTTC. Its translation: CSAPARGRVGSEPFF.

This clonotype was seen repeatedly, ten times or more. The chain is built from TRBV6-1 and TRBJ2-7, with D possibly TRBD1 on 5 matching bases. V lost 7 bases and J 1 base, leaving 11 bases between the germline ends. Germline values: CDR1 MNHNS, CDR2 SASEGT. The CDR3 spans 13 residues. As DNA, the CDR3 is TGTGCCAGCAACACAGGAATTTCCTACGAGCAGTACTTC. Its translation: CASNTGISYEQYF.

The gene calls are TRBV28 and TRBJ1-2; 10 bases are shared with TRBD1. Germline V lookup: CDR1 MDHEN, CDR2 SYDVKM. The CDR3 runs to 14 residues. Unmatched junction bases numbered 3, after V lost 4 bases and J lost 4 bases. Written as DNA, the CDR3 is TGTGCCAGCAGTTCGGACAGGGGGGCCTATGGCTACACCTTC. It codes for CASSSDRGAYGYTF.

This clonotype came up a few times. The rearrangement links TRBV6-1 to TRBJ1-1, with unresolved D. V was clipped by 9 bases and J by 0 bases, with 14 bases between them. The CDR3 spans 14 residues. Per germline, CDR1 MNHNS and CDR2 SASEGT. CDR3 nucleotides: TGTGCCAGTCTTCCAGGAGCTATGAACACTGAAGCTTTCTTT. Its translation: CASLPGAMNTEAFF.

The sample holds many counts of this clonotype. V is TRBV20-1 and J is TRBJ2-3; 8 positions match TRBD2. Germline V gives CDR1 DFQATT, CDR2 SNEGSKA (reference sequence). CDR3 length: 18 residues. V dropped 0 bases and J dropped 2; count of bases not matched to a gene: 13. CDR3 DNA sequence: TGCAGTGCTAGAGATTTAGCGGGGCAGGGGACGACCACAGATACGCAGTATTTT. Amino acids: CSARDLAGQGTTTDTQYF.

Concerning this clonotype: This sequence is one base from a far larger clone and is likely a read error. The J gene is TRBJ2-5, the V gene TRBV28; 13 bases are a match to TRBD2. CDR3 length: 21 amino acids. The germline gives CDR1 MDHEN, CDR2 SYDVKM. The V and J ends lost 4 bases and 11 bases, in that order; junction bases with no gene match: 28. DNA for the CDR3: TGTGCCAGCAGTTCCCCCTCGGGCAGGACTAGCGGGGGAAGCTCCTACAATGAGCAGTACTTC. It is translated as CASSSPSGRTSGGSSYNEQYF.

This clonotype was detected a few times. The V call is TRBV30, the J call TRBJ1-6, with D hard to call. V gave up 2 bases and J gave up 8 bases, with 4 bases separating them. Germline assignment: CDR1 GTSNPN and CDR2 SVGIG (reference sequence). The CDR3 is 11 amino acids. CDR3 nucleotides: TGTGCCTGGAGTAACTATTCACCCCTCCACTTT. It translates to CAWSNYSPLHF.

The rearrangement links TRBV15 to TRBJ2-1; D possibly corresponds to TRBD2 (7 bases). The CDR3 is 13 amino acids. With 5 bases removed from V and 10 bases from J, the gap between germline ends came to 15 bases. The V gene's germline CDR1 is LNHNV and CDR2 YYDKDF (reference sequence). The CDR3 DNA sequence: TGTGCCACCAGCGGGAGGGGGTCGCGAGAGCAGTTCTTC. Its protein is CATSGRGSREQFF.

This clonotype was recorded a few times. The V gene is TRBV7-2, the J gene TRBJ1-2, with D possibly being TRBD1 (5 bases). V lost 5 bases, J lost 4 bases, and 20 bases lay in between. CDR1 and CDR2 from the germline V gene are SGHTA and FQGNSA. The CDR3 length is 16 residues. The CDR3 protein is CASSHGSEGDIYGYTF. In DNA form, the CDR3 reads TGTGCCAGCAGCCACGGGAGTGAAGGGGATATCTATGGCTACACCTTC. Full variable domain (remainder filled in from reference TRBV7-2 and TRBJ1-2): GAGVSQSPSNKVTEKGKDVELRCDPISGHTALYWYRQSLGQGLEFLIYFQGNSAPDKSGLPSDRFSAERTGGSVSTLTIQRTQQEDSAVYLCASSHGSEGDIYGYTFGSGTRLTVV.

In this sample, this clonotype turned up a few times. The CDR3 loop reads CASSYPRREGENEQFF. The CDR3 nucleotides are TGTGCCAGCAGTTACCCGCGGCGGGAGGGTGAGAATGAGCAGTTCTTC. The chain joins TRBV6-5 to TRBJ2-1, with 9 bases identical to TRBD2. The germline V gene encodes CDR1 MNHEY and CDR2 SVGAGI. Trimming at V came to 2 bases and at J to 7 bases, leaving 9 bases not matched to a gene. The CDR3 consists of 16 residues.

This chain joins TRBV19 and TRBJ1-4; D is unresolved. This CDR3 contains 13 residues. Trimming took off 7 bases at V and 4 bases at J, with 10 bases between the two ends. From germline, CDR1 is LNHDA and CDR2 SQIVND (reference sequence). For the CDR3, the DNA is TGTGCCAGTAATCGGCAGTTTAATGAAAAACTGTTTTTT. Its translation: CASNRQFNEKLFF. The variable domain in full, completed from reference TRBV19 and TRBJ1-4, reads DGGITQSPKYLFRKEGQNVTLSCEQNLNHDAMYWYRQDPGQGLRLIYYSQIVNDFQKGDIAEGYSVSREKKESFPLTVTSAQKNPTAFYLCASNRQFNEKLFFGSGTQLSVL.

This clonotype showed up many times. V gene TRBV6-1 combines with J gene TRBJ2-5, with TRBD1 matching 7 bases. This CDR3 comprises 14 residues. Germline values: CDR1 MNHNS, CDR2 SASEGT. The V gene end was trimmed by 6 bases and the J gene end by 5 bases; junction bases not matched to a gene: 9. The DNA of the CDR3 is TGTGCCAGCAGCCCACAGACAGGGCTGGAGACCCAGTACTTC. Its protein is CASSPQTGLETQYF.

The CDR3 here is CASSQDGQPHYEQYF. CDR3 nucleotides: TGTGCCAGCAGCCAAGATGGCCAGCCACACTACGAGCAGTACTTC. The chain carries TRBV14 and TRBJ2-7; D is undetermined. Germline V gives CDR1 SGHDN, CDR2 FVKESK. Between the trimmed V and J ends, which lost 0 bases and 3 bases, there was a span of 12 bases. This CDR3 has 15 residues.

The rearrangement uses TRBV7-9 and TRBJ2-3; the match to TRBD2 covers 12 bases. Trimming removed 4 bases from V and 6 bases from J; junction bases left unmatched: 8. This CDR3 is 16 amino acids long. Per the germline V gene, CDR1 is SEHNR and CDR2 is FQNEAQ (reference sequence). The CDR3 sequence: CASSSRTSGDSDTQYF. Written as DNA, the CDR3 is TGTGCCAGCAGCTCTCGGACTAGCGGGGACTCGGATACGCAGTATTTT.

The sample holds many counts of this clonotype. The genes are TRBV20-1 and TRBJ2-7; possibly TRBD2 for D (6 bases). V was pared by 0 bases and J by 5 bases, with 14 bases between. Germline-derived CDR1 and CDR2 are DFQATT and SNEGSKA (reference sequence). The CDR3 spans 14 residues. The CDR3 spells CSARDPSAAHEQYF. The CDR3, as DNA: TGCAGTGCTAGAGACCCTAGCGCCGCTCACGAGCAGTACTTC.

A note on this clonotype: A much larger clone lies a single base off, so this may be a read error. The chain carries TRBV20-1 and TRBJ2-1; 7 bases fit TRBD2. Germline V gene lookup returns CDR1 DFQATT and CDR2 SNEGSKA (reference sequence). V was clipped by 6 bases and J by 10 bases; unmatched bases: 9. The CDR3 sequence is 12 residues long. CDR3 loop: CSADSGTYEQFF. Written as DNA, the CDR3 is TGCAGTGCCGACAGCGGGACCTACGAGCAGTTCTTC.

This clonotype occurred many times. The chain links TRBV2 to TRBJ2-4; D gene ambiguous. Germline V gives CDR1 SNHLY, CDR2 FYNNEI. Trimming removed 8 bases from V and 0 bases from J, with 20 bases in between. The CDR3 extends over 17 amino acids. CDR3 in amino acids: CASPVAKAEVAKNIQYF. As DNA, the CDR3 is TGTGCCAGCCCTGTGGCAAAGGCTGAAGTAGCCAAAAACATTCAGTACTTC.

The V and J genes are TRBV9 and TRBJ2-2, with 7 bases identical to TRBD2. V gave up 4 bases and J gave up 7 bases; unmatched junction bases: 7. The germline V gene encodes CDR1 SGDLS and CDR2 YYNGEE. The CDR3 length is 14 residues. The CDR3 is CASSLQGGGGELFF. CDR3 DNA: TGTGCCAGCAGCCTCCAGGGCGGGGGCGGGGAGCTGTTTTTT.

In this sample, this clonotype turned up a few times. This rearrangement joins TRBV7-2 to TRBJ1-5; TRBD1 aligns across 7 bases. Germline CDR1 and CDR2: SGHTA and FQGNSA. This CDR3 is 16 amino acids long. The ends lost 5 bases at V and 3 bases at J; junction bases unmatched: 10. The CDR3 DNA is TGTGCCAGCAGCGTAGAAAGACAGGGTCACAATCAGCCCCAGCATTTT. It is translated as CASSVERQGHNQPQHF. Looking up the rest from reference TRBV7-2 and TRBJ1-5 gives the full variable domain: GAGVSQSPSNKVTEKGKDVELRCDPISGHTALYWYRQSLGQGLEFLIYFQGNSAPDKSGLPSDRFSAERTGGSVSTLTIQRTQQEDSAVYLCASSVERQGHNQPQHFGDGTRLSIL.